The clone carrying this TCR beta chain was found many times. The sample is drawn from a study of regulatory T cells in long-lasting Graves disease. Study-level information: Graves' cases, newly diagnosed, had used antithyroid drugs under 3 months.

Regarding time point: newly diagnosed GD, antithyroid drugs for less than 3 months. PBMCs were the source of the RNA used for TCR sequencing. HTBI primers from iRepertoire and Arm-PCR of CDR3 regions yielded the TCR beta libraries. TCRdb recomputed calls from the multiplex PCR reads with MiXCR, one row per CDR3 protein. In the table there are about 400,000 distinct CDR3 sequences, 14% to 15% of which are singletons. Trimming shortened V by 6 bases and J by 5 bases, and 6 bases separated the two germline ends. The CDR3 is 11 residues long. The sample was also linked to a second study, of T cells in Graves' hyperthyroidism and ophthalmopathy.

The chain combines TRBV12-3 or TRBV12-4 with TRBJ2-3; D is ambiguous. The clonotype originates from a woman aged 40 to 50 with Graves disease. The sample in question was peripheral blood mononuclear cells (PBMCs), obtained at new diagnosis, from a patient treated with antithyroid drugs. CDR3 region: CASSPEDTQYF. The CDR3 coding sequence is TGTGCCAGCAGCCCAGAAGATACGCAGTATTTT.